Here is one T cell receptor beta chain with its context. Its antigen is unknown. No much larger clonotype is one base removed from it; base qualities were not supplied. From the cysteine up to the phenylalanine, the CDR3 has a length of 13 residues. The DNA shown is the 39-base CDR3, in frame from base 1. V gives up 7 bases and J gives up 1 base, and the segment between their germline ends measures 10 bases. The germline V gene yields MDHEN for CDR1 and SYDVKM for CDR2. TCRbeta CDR3 regions were amplified from genomic DNA using the immunoSEQ Assay, a bias-controlled multiplex PCR. As for the original processing: Within the assay, amplification of reference gene primers was used to estimate how many nucleated cells each sample contained. Sequence reads were collapsed and filtered to measure the absolute abundance of every unique TCRbeta CDR3 rearrangement. For each sample, productive Simpson clonality was calculated as the square root of Simpson's diversity index over productive rearrangements. This is the immuneACCESS table as TCRdb keeps it, with only in-frame sequences that have V and J called. A part of the clones is gone; compared with another copy, unresolved V genes explain less than half, and the rest is unexplained. V and J calls and clone size follow that table, whereas D and trimming were derived from the DNA. The sample table records about 410,000 clones; about nine tenths of these occur just once. 1.5% to 1.8% of the sample goes to the ten largest clones.

The data belong to a study of blood T cell repertoires in COVID-19 (dated by TCRdb to between 2020 and 2021). In terms of the full investigation: The collaborator samples originated in the United States, Italy and Spain and spanned the acute and convalescent phases of COVID-19. The material from the prospective study consisted of cDNA or gDNA derived from T cells, B-cell-depleted T cells, or PBMCs. The dataset comprised deeply sampled blood TCRbeta repertoires from subjects exposed to, actively infected with, or recovered from COVID-19. A freely available public database, intended as a resource for researchers studying the immune response to SARS-CoV-2, is where the repertoires were released. The samples were drawn from two sources: the first 160 participants of the ongoing ImmuneRACE study, and 950 to 1,500 subjects contributed by 6 global collaborators. Sample metadata almost always included a de-identified subject ID, COVID-19 status, age in years and sex. Where available, HLA class I and class II types were taken from metadata supplied by the sample provider and were not determined by assay-based typing. What the study reported, not specific to this receptor: The quantity of clinical and demographic metadata differed by source and by participant and was supplied without curation.

In Seattle, one collaborating source enrolled patients while the infection was active and tracked those patients longitudinally over the course of disease. Collaborating institutions collected whole blood in K2EDTA tubes following their own protocols. For TCRbeta analysis, collaborators shipped samples as frozen whole blood, isolated PBMCs, or DNA extracted from either of those sample types. This chain is built from TRBV28 and TRBJ1-1; the D region possibly corresponds to TRBD1 (6 bases align). The receptor was derived from a woman between 40 and 50 years old with COVID-19, enrolled during active disease. The sequenced material came from peripheral blood. The DNA sequence is given as TGTGCCAGCATTTCGGGACAGAACACTGAAGCTTTCTTT. This translates into CASISGQNTEAFF.